The next 30 T cell receptor beta chains were all read from a single sample in a study of OX40 agonist ivuxolimab in advanced cancers. Sequencing used immunoSEQ multiplex PCR; TCRdb keeps in-frame clones, though not all of them. The sample lists tens of thousands of clones, about nine tenths occurring once. Sequenced here: CD4+ or CD8+ T cells sorted from blood, sampled in a trial of the OX40 agonist ivuxolimab. The receptor set was obtained from an adult with an advanced solid tumor such as melanoma, head and neck, liver or kidney cancer.

The chain employs TRBV10-2 and TRBJ1-5; D is perhaps TRBD1 (5 bases). V was cut by 0 bases and J by 4 bases, with 10 bases left in between. This CDR3 contains 15 residues. Germline-derived CDR1 and CDR2 are WSHSY and SAAADI. The CDR3 DNA is TGCGCCAGCAGTGAGTCGGGGAGGGGAAATCAGCCCCAGCATTTT. It yields the protein CASSESGRGNQPQHF.

The rearrangement uses TRBV7-9 and TRBJ2-1; TRBD2 agrees at 7 bases. The J segment lost 0 bases and the V segment lost 11 bases, leaving 4 bases of the junction unmatched. This CDR3 comprises 13 residues. CDR1 is SEHNR, CDR2 FQNEAQ, per germline (reference sequence). The CDR3 sequence: CAGSGGSYNEQFF. CDR3 in DNA: TGTGCCGGGTCGGGGGGCTCCTACAATGAGCAGTTCTTC.

The genes are TRBV7-9 and TRBJ1-4, with D maybe TRBD1 (6 bases). The CDR3 is made up of 15 amino acids. Germline CDR1 and CDR2: SEHNR and FQNEAQ (reference sequence). Trimming removed 1 base at V and 0 bases at J, with 6 bases between. CDR3 sequence: CASSLGQATNEKLFF. DNA of the CDR3: TGTGCCAGCAGCTTAGGACAGGCAACTAATGAAAAACTGTTTTTT. The variable domain in full, completed from reference TRBV7-9 and TRBJ1-4, reads DTGVSQNPRHKITKRGQNVTFRCDPISEHNRLYWYRQTLGQGPEFLTYFQNEAQLEKSRLLSDRFSAERPKGSFSTLEIQRTEQGDSAMYLCASSLGQATNEKLFFGSGTQLSVL.

This clone was found a few times. This chain uses TRBV5-3 with TRBJ2-7; a weak D match, TRBD2 (5 bases). TRBV5-3 is annotated as an ORF whose role is uncertain. This CDR3 region has 14 residues. Deletions cut 1 base from V and 6 bases from J, with 14 bases between. The CDR3 bases are TGTGCCAGAAGCTTGCGGGCTCGGGAACTCGAGCAGTACTTC. Its protein product is CARSLRARELEQYF.

The chain carries TRBV7-3 and TRBJ2-3; 13 bases line up with TRBD2. The CDR3 extends over 19 amino acids. Germline loops: CDR1 SGHTA, CDR2 FQGTGA. Germline trimming cut 5 bases from V and 6 bases from J; bases unmatched to any gene: 17. This CDR3 is CASSRRGPTSGRVGDTQYF. CDR3 nucleotides: TGTGCCAGCAGCCGCAGGGGGCCCACTAGCGGGAGGGTCGGTGATACGCAGTATTTT.

The rearrangement uses TRBV11-3 and TRBJ2-1; D is possibly TRBD1 (5 bases). Trimming removed 3 bases at V and 5 bases at J, with 14 bases between. CDR3 length equals 15 residues. Germline values: CDR1 SGHNT, CDR2 YENEEA. DNA of the CDR3: TGTGCCAGCAGCTTGGAGCAGGGCCTGGACAATGAGCAGTTCTTC. This sequence encodes CASSLEQGLDNEQFF.

The rearrangement links TRBV19 to TRBJ1-5; D gene unclear. This CDR3 is built from 13 residues. V shed 7 bases and J shed 0 bases, with 7 bases lying between them. In germline, CDR1 is LNHDA, CDR2 SQIVND (reference sequence). Written as DNA, the CDR3 is TGTGCCAGTACCCTTAATAGCAATCAGCCCCAGCATTTT. The encoded protein is CASTLNSNQPQHF. The complete variable domain, with remaining parts taken from reference TRBV19 and TRBJ1-5, reads DGGITQSPKYLFRKEGQNVTLSCEQNLNHDAMYWYRQDPGQGLRLIYYSQIVNDFQKGDIAEGYSVSREKKESFPLTVTSAQKNPTAFYLCASTLNSNQPQHFGDGTRLSIL.

A few counts support this clone. J is TRBJ2-5 and V is TRBV27; 13 bases line up with TRBD2. J gave up 5 bases and V 5 bases, and 11 bases lay outside the gene matches. This CDR3 comprises 17 residues. From germline, CDR1 is MNHEY and CDR2 SMNVEV (reference sequence). As DNA, the CDR3 is TGTGCCAGCAGTCCACTAGCGGGAGGGCCTACTGGGGAGACCCAGTACTTC. Encoded protein: CASSPLAGGPTGETQYF.

V is TRBV10-3 and J is TRBJ1-1, with TRBD1 identical over 8 bases. This CDR3 region has 14 residues. Trimming took 6 bases from V and 1 from J; bases not matched to a gene: 4. Looked up from germline, CDR1 is ENHRY and CDR2 is SYGVKD. DNA of the CDR3: TGTGCCATCAGAGCCGGGACAGGGAACACTGAAGCTTTCTTT. Protein: CAIRAGTGNTEAFF.

V usage is TRBV6-5 and J usage is TRBJ1-4; D possibly corresponds to TRBD1 (5 bases). The germline CDR1 and CDR2 sequences are MNHEY and SVGAGI. CDR3 length equals 15 residues. V was clipped by 6 bases and J by 2 bases, with 13 bases between them. The CDR3 here is CASRRPGPTNEKLFF. In nucleotides, the CDR3 is TGTGCCAGCAGAAGACCGGGACCGACTAATGAAAAACTGTTTTTT.

V usage is TRBV7-9 and J usage is TRBJ2-5; possibly TRBD1 or TRBD2 for D (5 bases each). V was clipped by 4 bases and J by 3 bases, with 15 bases between them. The CDR3 extends over 15 amino acids. Germline CDR1 SEHNR, CDR2 FQNEAQ (reference sequence). The CDR3 region is CASSSLRDAEETQYF. CDR3 in DNA: TGTGCCAGCAGCTCGCTCCGGGACGCAGAAGAGACCCAGTACTTC.

This chain joins TRBV12-5 and TRBJ2-7; TRBD2 is a possible D gene (5 bases). V dropped 3 bases and J dropped 4 bases, with 16 bases sitting between them. CDR1 LGHNT and CDR2 FRNRAP come from the germline V gene. CDR3 length: 15 amino acids. The CDR3 sequence is CASGFGSGLIYEQYF. The CDR3 coding sequence is TGTGCTAGTGGTTTTGGCAGCGGTCTGATATACGAGCAGTACTTC.

V is TRBV18 and J is TRBJ2-7; tentative D call: TRBD2 (5 bases). The ends were cut back, 2 bases at V and 6 bases at J, with 8 bases in the middle. Per the germline V gene, CDR1 is KGHSH and CDR2 is LQKENI. The CDR3 is made up of 12 amino acids. This chain's CDR3 is CASSPVEGEQYF. CDR3 nucleotide sequence: TGTGCCAGCTCACCAGTAGAGGGCGAGCAGTACTTC. Drawing the rest from reference TRBV18 and TRBJ2-7, the complete variable domain is NAGVMQNPRHLVRRRGQEARLRCSPMKGHSHVYWYRQLPEEGLKFMVYLQKENIIDESGMPKERFSAEFPKEGPSILRIQQVVRGDSAAYFCASSPVEGEQYFGPGTRLTVT.

The J gene is TRBJ1-5, the V gene TRBV19, with no clear D. The CDR3 is 14 amino acids. With 6 bases removed from V and 6 bases from J, the gap between germline ends came to 15 bases. Germline V gives CDR1 LNHDA, CDR2 SQIVND (reference sequence). CDR3 in DNA: TGTGCCAGTAGACAAAACCCCGCCGGTCAGCCCCAGCATTTT. This gives the protein CASRQNPAGQPQHF.

The V gene is TRBV7-6, the J gene TRBJ2-1, with 9 bases aligning to TRBD2. This CDR3 is 16 amino acids long. V shed 5 bases and J 5 bases; nucleotides not matched to a gene: 10. Germline V gene lookup returns CDR1 SGHVS and CDR2 FNYEAQ. The DNA for the CDR3 is TGTGCCAGCAGCCAAAATATCGGGACTAGCCACAATGAGCAGTTCTTC. It is translated as CASSQNIGTSHNEQFF.

The chain recombines TRBV13 with TRBJ1-1; D unclear. The CDR3 is made up of 13 amino acids. The V and J ends lost 5 bases and 5 bases respectively, with 12 bases between them. Germline V gene data show CDR1 as PRHDT and CDR2 as FYEKMQ (reference sequence). The CDR3 loop reads CASSRRVGTEAFF. In DNA form, the CDR3 reads TGTGCCAGCAGCCGTCGGGTAGGGACTGAAGCTTTCTTT.

The V call is TRBV28, the J call TRBJ2-2, with 8 positions matching TRBD2. Germline V lookup: CDR1 MDHEN, CDR2 SYDVKM. The CDR3 consists of 16 residues. J was trimmed by 4 bases and V by 2 bases; bases with no gene match: 6. CDR3 bases: TGTGCCAGCAGTTTACAGCTAGCGGGCAGCACCGGGGAGCTGTTTTTT. Protein: CASSLQLAGSTGELFF. Looking up the rest from reference TRBV28 and TRBJ2-2 gives the full variable domain: DVKVTQSSRYLVKRTGEKVFLECVQDMDHENMFWYRQDPGLGLRLIYFSYDVKMKEKGDIPEGYSVSREKKERFSLILESASTNQTSMYLCASSLQLAGSTGELFFGEGSRLTVL.

V gene TRBV18 combines with J gene TRBJ2-3; 8 bases align to TRBD2. From germline, CDR1 is KGHSH and CDR2 LQKENI. This CDR3 contains 16 residues. J lost 1 base, V lost 3 bases, and 6 bases had no gene match. The CDR3 DNA is TGTGCCAGCTCACCTCTCCCAGCGGGAGGCACAGATACGCAGTATTTT. This translates into CASSPLPAGGTDTQYF.

The rearrangement joins TRBV30 to TRBJ2-7; 10 positions agree with TRBD2. This CDR3 comprises 19 residues. CDR1 is GTSNPN and CDR2 is SVGIG in the germline V gene (reference sequence). Unmatched junction bases numbered 17, after V lost 0 bases and J lost 3 bases. DNA of the CDR3: TGTGCCTGGAGTGTACGGTGGAGAGCTAGCGGGAGATCTGTCTACGAGCAGTACTTC. Translated: CAWSVRWRASGRSVYEQYF.

V is TRBV9 and J is TRBJ2-2; possibly TRBD2 for D (5 bases). Germline CDR1 reads SGDLS; CDR2 reads YYNGEE. The CDR3 loop spans 16 amino acids. V was pared by 0 bases and J by 0 bases, with 9 bases between. The CDR3 DNA is TGTGCCAGCAGCGTAGCTCGGGATCCGAACACCGGGGAGCTGTTTTTT. Translating it yields CASSVARDPNTGELFF.

The rearrangement links TRBV2 to TRBJ1-3, with 8 bases identical to TRBD1. CDR3 length equals 18 residues. Germline values: CDR1 SNHLY, CDR2 FYNNEI. J lost 5 bases, V lost 0 bases, and 12 bases had no gene match. The DNA of the CDR3 is TGTGCCAGCAGTGAAGCCGGCCAGGGGGCCCCCAGCCGAAACACCATATATTTT. It translates to CASSEAGQGAPSRNTIYF.

DNA of the CDR3: TGCGCCAGCAGGTTCGAGATAGCGGGAGGGTCAGATACGCAGTATTTT. Translating gives CASRFEIAGGSDTQYF. The J gene is TRBJ2-3, the V gene TRBV5-1; 11 bases are a match to TRBD2. The germline gives CDR1 SGHRS, CDR2 YFSETQ. This CDR3 has 16 residues. The J segment lost 4 bases and the V segment lost 5 bases, leaving 9 bases of the junction unmatched.

The chain joins TRBV11-3 to TRBJ2-3, with D tentatively TRBD2 (5 bases). Germline V CDR1 and CDR2: SGHNT, YENEEA. Trimming pared 5 bases from V and 3 bases from J, leaving 9 bases between. The CDR3 is 13 amino acids. CDR3 amino acids: CASSTRRTDTQYF. The CDR3 region has the DNA TGTGCCAGCAGCACTAGGCGTACAGATACGCAGTATTTT.

The V and J genes are TRBV5-1 and TRBJ2-2; 10 positions match TRBD1. The CDR3 spans 16 residues. Germline trimming cut 3 bases from V and 4 bases from J; bases unmatched to any gene: 6. Germline loops: CDR1 SGHRS, CDR2 YFSETQ. In DNA, the CDR3 is TGCGCCAGCAGCTGGCGAGGACAGGGGGGCACCGGGGAGCTGTTTTTT. Its protein is CASSWRGQGGTGELFF.

The chain links TRBV6-5 to TRBJ1-1, with D uncertain. Germline V gives CDR1 MNHEY, CDR2 SVGAGI. V was clipped by 6 bases and J by 10 bases, with 9 bases between them. This CDR3 region has 10 residues. The CDR3 protein is CASSESGAFF. The CDR3 DNA reads TGTGCCAGCAGCGAGTCGGGAGCTTTCTTT.

This sequence joins TRBV9 and TRBJ2-1; 13 bases line up with TRBD2. Trimming cost V 3 bases and J 1 base; bases outside gene matches: 13. Germline CDR1 is SGDLS and CDR2 is YYNGEE. The CDR3 contains 20 residues. CDR3 DNA sequence: TGTGCCAGCAGCGCACTGGGCGGGACTAGCGGGGAGGGTTCCTACAATGAGCAGTTCTTC. This codes for CASSALGGTSGEGSYNEQFF. Filled out from reference TRBV9 and TRBJ2-1, the complete variable domain reads DSGVTQTPKHLITATGQRVTLRCSPRSGDLSVYWYQQSLDQGLQFLIQYYNGEERAKGNILERFSAQQFPDLHSELNLSSLELGDSALYFCASSALGGTSGEGSYNEQFFGPGTRLTVL.

The DNA for the CDR3 is TGTGCCAGCAGCCCAACGGTCCAAGAGACCCAGTACTTC. The encoded protein is CASSPTVQETQYF. J is TRBJ2-5 and V is TRBV28; D is ambiguous. V was trimmed by 6 bases and J by 1 base, leaving 9 bases between them. The CDR3 sequence is 13 residues long. Germline values: CDR1 MDHEN, CDR2 SYDVKM.

This chain connects TRBV5-1 to TRBJ2-2; 7 bases line up with TRBD2. V lost 4 bases, J lost 6 bases, and 9 bases stayed unmatched. The V gene's germline CDR1 is SGHRS and CDR2 YFSETQ. This CDR3 has 15 amino acids. The CDR3, as DNA: TGCGCCAGCAGCATACTAGCGTGGGGTGCCGGGGAGCTGTTTTTT. Translating gives CASSILAWGAGELFF.

The chain links TRBV7-6 to TRBJ2-7, with 7 bases fitting TRBD2. This CDR3 comprises 14 residues. V shed 4 bases, J shed 6 bases, and the junction held 9 bases outside the gene matches. Germline V gene lookup returns CDR1 SGHVS and CDR2 FNYEAQ. CDR3 amino acids: CASSSQVGGTEQYF. Here the CDR3 DNA reads TGTGCCAGCAGCTCACAGGTCGGGGGGACCGAGCAGTACTTC.

The chain recombines TRBV7-8 with TRBJ1-1, with D perhaps matching TRBD1 (5 bases). The length of the CDR3 is 14 residues. CDR1 SGHVS and CDR2 FQNEAQ come from the germline V gene. Trimming stripped 7 bases from V and 1 base from J, with 13 bases between. The CDR3 bases are TGTGCCAGCATCAGGGCTGGGCCGAACACTGAAGCTTTCTTT. This gives the protein CASIRAGPNTEAFF.